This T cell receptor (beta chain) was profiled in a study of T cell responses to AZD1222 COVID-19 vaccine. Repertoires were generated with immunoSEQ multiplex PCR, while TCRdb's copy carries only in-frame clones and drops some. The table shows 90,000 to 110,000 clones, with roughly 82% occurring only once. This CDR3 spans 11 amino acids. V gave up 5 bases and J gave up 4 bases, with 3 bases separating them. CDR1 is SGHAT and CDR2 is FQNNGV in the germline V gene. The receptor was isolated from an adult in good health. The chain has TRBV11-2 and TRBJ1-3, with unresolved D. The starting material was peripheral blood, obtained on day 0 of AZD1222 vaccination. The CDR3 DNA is TGTGCCAGCAGCCGCGGAAACACCATATATTTT. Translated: CASSRGNTIYF.